The 13 T cell receptor beta chains reported below all come from one sample, sequenced in a study of blood T cells in healthy people across ages. A sample-barcoded 5' primer and a J-beta primer mix were used in a second PCR of roughly 7 to 11 cycles. TCRdb used MiXCR to reprocess the 5' RACE reads, holding one entry per CDR3 protein. The profile shows about 1.7 million distinct CDR3 sequences, 28% of them singletons. Sequencing input: blood. All receptors derive from a woman between 25 and 40 years old in good health.

In the case of this clonotype: A much larger clone sits a single nucleotide away, making a read error possible. Without the conserved terminal phenylalanine or tryptophan, this CDR3 likely stems from a read error. This chain links TRBV27 with TRBJ2-1; tentative D call: TRBD1 (6 bases). The CDR3 runs 15 residues. Per germline, CDR1 MNHEY and CDR2 SMNVEV (reference sequence). V lost 4 bases and J 3 bases, leaving 13 bases between the germline ends. DNA for the CDR3: TGTGCCAGCAGTTCGTCCCGGGACATCTACAATGAGCAGTTCTTG. It yields the protein CASSSSRDIYNEQFL.

This clonotype was seen more than once but under ten times. The chain combines TRBV28 with TRBJ2-7; 9 bases map to TRBD2. Trimming cost V 2 bases and J 1 base; bases outside gene matches: 6. The CDR3 has 16 residues. Germline lookup yields CDR1 MDHEN and CDR2 SYDVKM. The CDR3 DNA follows: TGTGCCAGCAGTTTACTGAGCGGGGGGCCGTCCTACGAGCAGTACTTC. Translated: CASSLLSGGPSYEQYF.

This clonotype was counted ten times or more. This chain joins TRBV12-3 or TRBV12-4 and TRBJ1-1, with a tentative D call TRBD1 (6 bases). This CDR3 comprises 12 residues. Trimming took off 5 bases at V and 8 bases at J, with 12 bases between the two ends. Written as DNA, the CDR3 is TGTGCCAGCAGTCTAAGGGGGACCGAAGCTTTCTTT. Translation gives CASSLRGTEAFF.

This clonotype was counted many times. DNA for the CDR3: TGCAGTGCTAGAGTGGGTAGCGGGGAGAACAATGAGCAGTTCTTC. Its protein product is CSARVGSGENNEQFF. The V and J genes are TRBV20-1 and TRBJ2-1; 8 bases are shared with TRBD2. Germline values: CDR1 DFQATT, CDR2 SNEGSKA (reference sequence). CDR3 length: 15 amino acids. V trimming: 1 base; J trimming: 5 bases; junction bases outside the gene matches: 7.

The V call is TRBV27, the J call TRBJ1-5, with D possibly matching TRBD1 (5 bases). Between the trimmed V and J ends, which lost 8 bases and 10 bases, there was a span of 21 bases. This CDR3 comprises 14 residues. The V gene's germline CDR1 is MNHEY and CDR2 SMNVEV (reference sequence). The CDR3 DNA reads as TGTGCCAGCTCCCCTTCTGGGGCCCCCAACCCCCAGCATTTT. Translated, it gives CASSPSGAPNPQHF.

The sample holds a few counts of this clonotype. V is TRBV28 and J is TRBJ2-3; a weak D match, TRBD2 (6 bases). V was clipped by 10 bases and J by 4 bases, with 15 bases between them. The CDR3 length is 13 residues. The V gene's germline CDR1 is MDHEN and CDR2 SYDVKM. The CDR3 sequence: CATGTGAPDTQYF. The DNA of the CDR3 is TGTGCCACCGGGACTGGCGCGCCAGATACGCAGTATTTT.

In the case of this clonotype: A much larger clone lies one base from this, so it may be a read error. The chain recombines TRBV28 with TRBJ2-5; TRBD1 matches at 9 bases. J gave up 1 base and V 8 bases, and 8 bases lay outside the gene matches. The CDR3 length is 15 residues. The germline V gene has CDR1 MDHEN and CDR2 SYDVKM. The DNA for the CDR3 is TGTGCCAGCGTGGGGACAGGGAGGGTCCAAGAGACCCAGTACTTC. Amino acids: CASVGTGRVQETQYF.

V is TRBV12-3 or TRBV12-4 and J is TRBJ2-7, with a possible D match to TRBD2 (6 bases). CDR3 length: 15 residues. The ends were cut back, 3 bases at V and 2 bases at J, with 14 bases in the middle. The DNA of the CDR3 is TGTGCCAGCAGTTTCCCGAGCGGGTCACCCTACGAGCAGTACTTC. Translation gives CASSFPSGSPYEQYF.

Many counts were recorded for this clonotype. The chain joins TRBV29-1 to TRBJ1-2; maybe TRBD1 (5 bases). The CDR3 spans 13 residues. Germline lookup yields CDR1 SQVTM and CDR2 ANQGSEA. Trimming left V 3 bases short and J 4 bases short, with 12 bases between. DNA for the CDR3: TGCAGCGTTGACTGGCAGGGAAGCTATGGCTACACCTTC. Its translation: CSVDWQGSYGYTF.

This rearrangement joins TRBV3-1 to TRBJ2-1; 8 nucleotides match TRBD1. V lost 5 bases to trimming and J lost 2 bases; unmatched junction nucleotides: 5. The CDR3 contains 15 residues. Germline V lookup: CDR1 LGHDT, CDR2 YNNKEL (reference sequence). This CDR3 reads CASSNRDRPYNEQFF. CDR3 DNA: TGTGCCAGCAGCAATAGGGACAGGCCCTACAATGAGCAGTTCTTC.

The chain employs TRBV5-1 and TRBJ2-5; 10 bases map to TRBD2. Gene TRBJ2-7 matches the end of the DNA better, so the J call may be wrong. CDR3 length: 18 residues. Germline V gene sequence: CDR1 SGHRS, CDR2 YFSETQ. The CDR3 sequence: CASSYLGRGLAVTYEQYF. For the CDR3, the DNA is TGCGCCAGCAGCTACCTCGGCAGAGGACTAGCGGTCACCTACGAGCAGTACTTC.

The V and J genes are TRBV12-3 or TRBV12-4 and TRBJ1-6; possibly TRBD1 for D (6 bases). The CDR3 runs to 14 residues. V was clipped by 10 bases and J by 10 bases, with 20 bases between them. CDR3 coding DNA: TGTGCCACTTCTCCATCGCACAGGGCCTCACCCCTCCACTTT. Encoded protein: CATSPSHRASPLHF.

This clonotype was counted a few times. V is TRBV20-1 and J is TRBJ1-6; TRBD1 might be the D (5 bases). CDR3 size: 16 residues. V shed 1 base and J shed 5 bases, with 15 bases lying between them. CDR1 is DFQATT and CDR2 is SNEGSKA in the germline V gene (reference sequence). CDR3 in amino acids: CSARVGGGSNNSPLHF. The DNA for the CDR3 is TGCAGTGCTAGAGTGGGGGGAGGATCGAATAATTCACCCCTCCACTTT.